The 24 T cell receptor beta chains below all came from one sample that was sequenced in a study of shared clonotypes between healthy human individuals. Here immunoSEQ multiplex PCR was the method, and the copy in TCRdb shows in-frame clones only, minus some. The data contain over a million clones, 75% to 85% of them singletons. The sequenced sample was memory CD4+ T cells from PBMCs. Subset meaning: CD45RA-negative fraction. The receptors derive from a man aged 18 to 35 in good health. Some clones in this sample may be carry-over from other donors' samples.

This chain links TRBV7-2 with TRBJ2-5, with TRBD2 matching 10 bases. CDR1 is SGHTA and CDR2 is FQGNSA in the germline V gene. V was pared by 5 bases and J by 0 bases, with 3 bases of the junction left unmatched. The CDR3 runs to 15 residues. As DNA, the CDR3 is TGTGCCAGCAGCATGACTAGCGGGTACCAAGAGACCCAGTACTTC. It encodes CASSMTSGYQETQYF.

The chain uses TRBV10-3 and TRBJ2-7, with TRBD1 matching 8 bases. Trimming took 10 bases from V and 7 from J; bases not matched to a gene: 12. This CDR3 has 13 amino acids. CDR1 is ENHRY and CDR2 is SYGVKD in the germline V gene. The CDR3 loop is CATRSTGVGEQYF. DNA of the CDR3: TGTGCCACCCGATCGACAGGGGTGGGGGAGCAGTACTTC.

The chain employs TRBV7-9 and TRBJ1-1; TRBD1 matches 7 bases. CDR1 and CDR2 from the germline V gene are SEHNR and FQNEAQ (reference sequence). The trim removed 6 bases at V and 2 bases at J, leaving 9 bases unmatched. This CDR3 has 15 amino acids. DNA for the CDR3: TGTGCCAGCAGGGGAGAGGGGACAGCCAACACTGAAGCTTTCTTT. It codes for CASRGEGTANTEAFF.

The chain carries TRBV30 and TRBJ2-7, with TRBD1 identical over 9 bases. The germline CDR1 and CDR2 sequences are GTSNPN and SVGIG (reference sequence). V shed 3 bases, J shed 5 bases, and the junction held 11 bases outside the gene matches. This CDR3 contains 15 residues. The chain's CDR3 is CAWRPPGQGVNEQYF. CDR3 in DNA: TGTGCCTGGAGGCCCCCGGGACAGGGAGTGAACGAGCAGTACTTC.

The DNA of the CDR3 is TGCGCCAGCAGCCTCGGGACTGACATCTACGAGCAGTACTTC. It translates to CASSLGTDIYEQYF. The chain couples TRBV5-1 to TRBJ2-7, with a weak D call TRBD2 (6 bases). The ends were cut back, 4 bases at V and 3 bases at J, with 14 bases in the middle. Germline CDR1 is SGHRS and CDR2 is YFSETQ. The CDR3 consists of 14 residues.

The chain is built from TRBV19 and TRBJ2-7; D may correspond to TRBD1 or TRBD2 (5 bases each). Trimming shortened V by 5 bases and J by 2 bases, and 16 bases separated the two germline ends. The CDR3 has 15 amino acids. Germline loops: CDR1 LNHDA, CDR2 SQIVND (reference sequence). The CDR3 loop reads CASSPGAGRTYEQYF. In DNA, the CDR3 is TGTGCCAGTAGTCCCGGGGCAGGTCGCACCTACGAGCAGTACTTC.

A few counts support this clone. The rearrangement uses TRBV7-8 and TRBJ1-5; D ambiguous. CDR3 length equals 17 residues. V lost 4 bases and J lost 3, with 19 bases in between. CDR1 and CDR2 (germline): SGHVS, FQNEAQ. The DNA for the CDR3 is TGTGCCAGCAGCTCGGTACTGAGATTGGGGATCAATCAGCCCCAGCATTTT. Amino acids: CASSSVLRLGINQPQHF. The full variable domain, in which reference TRBV7-8 and TRBJ1-5 provide the parts outside the CDR3, is GAGVSQSPRYKVAKRGQDVALRCDPISGHVSLFWYQQALGQGPEFLTYFQNEAQLDKSGLPSDRFFAERPEGSVSTLKIQRTQQEDSAVYLCASSSVLRLGINQPQHFGDGTRLSIL.

This clone appeared a single time. The V gene is TRBV5-1, the J gene TRBJ2-1; 8 positions match TRBD2. The CDR3 totals 16 residues. The ends lost 0 bases at V and 3 bases at J; junction bases unmatched: 5. Germline V gene data show CDR1 as SGHRS and CDR2 as YFSETQ. This CDR3 reads CASSLVGSGDYNEQFF. CDR3 sequence (DNA): TGCGCCAGCAGCTTGGTTGGTAGCGGGGACTACAATGAGCAGTTCTTC.

This clone was seen only a few times. A much larger clone sits a single nucleotide away, making a read error possible. The same CDR3 arises from other DNA sequences in this sample as well. The V call is TRBV7-2, the J call TRBJ1-1; 7 bases fit TRBD1. Trimming at V came to 6 bases and at J to 0 bases, leaving 4 bases not matched to a gene. This CDR3 has 14 residues. Per the germline V gene, CDR1 is SGHTA and CDR2 is FQGNSA. The CDR3 coding sequence is TGTGCCAGCAGTCCCGGGACAGTGAACACTGAAGCTTTCTTT. This codes for CASSPGTVNTEAFF.

The rearrangement links TRBV5-6 to TRBJ2-7, with D perhaps assigned TRBD1 or TRBD2 (5 bases each). V was clipped by 1 base and J by 0 bases, with 14 bases between them. CDR1 and CDR2 from the germline V gene are SGHDT and YYEEEE. This CDR3 region has 16 residues. CDR3 in amino acids: CASSLRPQGRSYEQYF. The DNA of the CDR3 is TGTGCCAGCAGCTTGAGGCCGCAGGGACGCTCCTACGAGCAGTACTTC.

This clone was recorded once. CDR3 amino acids: CASSSTQGYTF. CDR3 DNA: TGTGCCAGCAGCTCGACTCAGGGCTACACCTTC. The rearrangement joins TRBV11-1 to TRBJ1-2; no firm D call. CDR1 and CDR2 (germline): SGHAT, FQDESV (reference sequence). V was shortened by 4 bases and J by 8 bases, with 8 bases between the two germline ends. This CDR3 has 11 amino acids.

On this clone itself: Other DNA sequences from this sample encode an identical CDR3 as well. This chain uses TRBV14 with TRBJ1-2; 9 bases line up with TRBD1. Germline lookup yields CDR1 SGHDN and CDR2 FVKESK. The CDR3 runs 13 residues. V was clipped by 4 bases and J by 6 bases; unmatched bases: 3. The chain's CDR3 is CASSPRTGDGYTF. In DNA, the CDR3 is TGTGCCAGCAGCCCTAGGACAGGGGATGGCTACACCTTC.

The V gene is TRBV4-2, the J gene TRBJ2-1, with 10 positions matching TRBD2. The germline CDR1 and CDR2 sequences are LGHNA and YNFKEQ. V shed 2 bases and J 5 bases; nucleotides not matched to a gene: 6. The CDR3 covers 16 residues. The CDR3 is CASSQPTSGVDNEQFF. Here the CDR3 DNA reads TGTGCCAGCAGCCAACCCACTAGCGGGGTTGACAATGAGCAGTTCTTC.

This chain joins TRBV5-4 and TRBJ2-7; TRBD1 is a possible D gene (6 bases). V lost 4 bases and J lost 2, with 16 bases in between. The CDR3 is 15 residues long. The V gene's germline CDR1 is SGHNT and CDR2 YYREEE (reference sequence). The CDR3: CASSPRGGIAYEQYF. Here the CDR3 DNA reads TGTGCCAGCAGCCCGAGAGGGGGAATCGCCTACGAGCAGTACTTC.

In the case of this clone: The sample holds other DNA sequences that translate to the same CDR3. This chain uses TRBV11-2 with TRBJ2-3, with 9 bases lining up with TRBD1. From germline, CDR1 is SGHAT and CDR2 FQNNGV. Germline trimming cut 0 bases from V and 11 bases from J; bases unmatched to any gene: 15. The CDR3 extends over 17 amino acids. The CDR3 nucleotides are TGTGCCAGCAGCTTAGATAAGCGGACAGGGGCAGGGGAAAAGCAGTATTTT. The encoded protein is CASSLDKRTGAGEKQYF.

This sequence joins TRBV27 and TRBJ2-5; D might be TRBD1 or TRBD2, each matching 6 bases. The CDR3 length is 17 residues. The V end was cut by 3 bases, the J end by 5 bases, with 22 bases between. The germline V gene has CDR1 MNHEY and CDR2 SMNVEV (reference sequence). This chain's CDR3 is CASSFRFRGPAGETQYF. DNA for the CDR3: TGTGCCAGCAGTTTTCGATTCCGGGGGCCTGCCGGGGAGACCCAGTACTTC.

The chain is built from TRBV28 and TRBJ2-1; TRBD2 aligns across 10 bases. Germline CDR1 reads MDHEN; CDR2 reads SYDVKM. The CDR3 extends over 15 amino acids. Trimming removed 5 bases from V and 4 bases from J; junction bases left unmatched: 5. The CDR3 DNA follows: TGTGCCAGCAGTCCTAGCGGGAGTTTTTACAATGAGCAGTTCTTC. It is translated as CASSPSGSFYNEQFF.

CDR3 protein: CASSRGLAGAGTQYF. For the CDR3, the DNA is TGTGCCAGCAGCCGGGGACTAGCGGGAGCCGGGACCCAGTACTTC. The V and J genes are TRBV11-3 and TRBJ2-5; TRBD2 agrees at 14 bases. The CDR3 has 15 residues. V shed 5 bases and J 7 bases; nucleotides not matched to a gene: 6. The germline V gene encodes CDR1 SGHNT and CDR2 YENEEA.

The table lists this clone with a count of one. The chain combines TRBV18 with TRBJ2-7; unclear D gene. V was shortened by 0 bases and J by 2 bases, with 11 bases between the two germline ends. Looked up from germline, CDR1 is KGHSH and CDR2 is LQKENI. The CDR3 contains 15 residues. The CDR3 DNA reads as TGTGCCAGCTCACCACCTGGGCCAAGTACCTACGAGCAGTACTTC. This gives the protein CASSPPGPSTYEQYF. Variable domain in full (rest from reference TRBV18 and TRBJ2-7): NAGVMQNPRHLVRRRGQEARLRCSPMKGHSHVYWYRQLPEEGLKFMVYLQKENIIDESGMPKERFSAEFPKEGPSILRIQQVVRGDSAAYFCASSPPGPSTYEQYFGPGTRLTVT.

V and J are TRBV30 and TRBJ2-7; possibly TRBD1 for D (6 bases). The CDR3 is 11 residues long. The germline CDR1 and CDR2 sequences are GTSNPN and SVGIG (reference sequence). The V end was cut by 8 bases, the J end by 5 bases, with 13 bases between. The CDR3 loop is CAGQTGDEQYF. For the CDR3, the DNA is TGTGCCGGGCAGACAGGAGACGAGCAGTACTTC.

The chain recombines TRBV5-6 with TRBJ2-7; TRBD1 matches at 10 bases. Germline lookup yields CDR1 SGHDT and CDR2 YYEEEE. CDR3 length: 13 amino acids. Trimming cost V 5 bases and J 5 bases; bases outside gene matches: 4. CDR3 amino acids: CASRLGQGNEQYF. DNA of the CDR3: TGTGCCAGCAGACTGGGACAGGGGAACGAGCAGTACTTC.

This chain joins TRBV6-6 and TRBJ1-2; no firm D call. The germline V gene has CDR1 MNHNY and CDR2 SVGAGI (reference sequence). Trimming removed 8 bases at V and 3 bases at J, with 16 bases between. The CDR3 length is 14 residues. The CDR3 here is CASSYQYGDYGYTF. The CDR3 DNA reads TGTGCCAGCTCGTACCAATACGGGGACTATGGCTACACCTTC.

The genes are TRBV6-5 and TRBJ2-3, with TRBD2 as a possible D gene (5 bases). Between the trimmed V and J ends, which lost 2 bases and 4 bases, there was a span of 7 bases. This CDR3 region has 13 residues. Germline values: CDR1 MNHEY, CDR2 SVGAGI. CDR3 region: CASSYQRADTQYF. In DNA form, the CDR3 reads TGTGCCAGCAGTTACCAGAGGGCAGATACGCAGTATTTT.

The chain recombines TRBV7-8 with TRBJ2-7; 7 positions match TRBD2. The CDR3 is 14 amino acids. J gave up 2 bases and V 6 bases, and 7 bases lay outside the gene matches. Germline V CDR1 and CDR2: SGHVS, FQNEAQ. The CDR3 protein is CASSFSSGTYEQYF. In DNA, the CDR3 is TGTGCCAGCAGTTTTTCTAGCGGTACCTACGAGCAGTACTTC.